This TCR beta chain is from a study of cytomegalovirus exposure and HLA in healthy donors. Note on this clone: Its antigen is as yet unknown.

Primers: 60 Vbeta forward and 13 Jbeta reverse. Method: immunoSEQ multiplex PCR; TCRdb's copy keeps in-frame clones and lacks some. This sample has 90,000 to 130,000 clones; around three quarters occur once, and the top ten carry 2.5% to 3%. CDR3 length: 14 residues. Trimming took 5 bases from V and 3 from J; bases not matched to a gene: 6. Germline CDR1 and CDR2: SGHNT and YYREEE (reference sequence). Study-wide findings and caveats: Earlier findings revealed that most TCR beta V segments proved productive either about 87% or about 30% of the time. Through in vitro validation, three CMV-associated chains were shown to be specific for CMV antigens.

The rearrangement uses TRBV5-4 and TRBJ2-3; 7 nucleotides match TRBD2. The clonotype originates from a woman younger than 30 in good health and CMV-seropositive. The specimen was PBMCs. The CDR3 region is CASRLAGGTDTQYF. CDR3 nucleotides: TGTGCCAGCAGGTTAGCGGGCGGGACAGATACGCAGTATTTT.